The T cell receptor (beta chain) described here comes from a study of T cell repertoires and Cas9 in healthy adults (dated by TCRdb to 2016 to 2018). Regarding the study in general: Within the CD4 and CD8 compartments, SpCas9-reactive T cells were assessed for multi-effector potency, cytotoxicity and lineage determination. The study examined preexisting T cell immunity against the Streptococcus pyogenes Cas9 nuclease (SpCas9) used in CRISPR gene editing. Here is what the overall study found, with its caveats: Proliferation and function of SpCas9-reactive effector T cells were reported to be mitigated in vitro by SpCas9-reactive regulatory T cells.

This clone was seen once. This receptor's antigen is unknown. Base qualities were left out, and no much larger clone turns up one base away. From the cysteine through the phenylalanine, the CDR3 covers 14 amino acids. The DNA shown is the 42-base CDR3, in frame from base 1. Based on the germline V gene, the CDR1 and CDR2 sequences are MNHNS and SASEGT. V is trimmed back by 5 bases and J by 2 bases, and the junction contains 6 bases that no gene match accounts for. Donors were healthy humans. Libraries were constructed by the immunoSEQ multiplex PCR assay. TCRdb holds this immuneACCESS table with in-frame rearrangements only. Some clones are missing; in checked studies, unresolved V genes explain under half, and the rest has no known cause. The sample table holds some 14,000 clones, of which approximately 88% were seen once. The top ten clones comprise around 1.9% of the sample.

Sequencing used Tregs (CD4+, CD25+, CD127-, CD137-, CD154-) from PBMCs; culture status not recorded. The receptor's source is a human donor in good health. The chain joins TRBV6-1 to TRBJ2-7; the junction holds 7 bases that match TRBD1. The CDR3 region: CASSWTGDTYEQYF. The DNA reads TGTGCCAGCAGTTGGACAGGAGATACCTACGAGCAGTACTTC.